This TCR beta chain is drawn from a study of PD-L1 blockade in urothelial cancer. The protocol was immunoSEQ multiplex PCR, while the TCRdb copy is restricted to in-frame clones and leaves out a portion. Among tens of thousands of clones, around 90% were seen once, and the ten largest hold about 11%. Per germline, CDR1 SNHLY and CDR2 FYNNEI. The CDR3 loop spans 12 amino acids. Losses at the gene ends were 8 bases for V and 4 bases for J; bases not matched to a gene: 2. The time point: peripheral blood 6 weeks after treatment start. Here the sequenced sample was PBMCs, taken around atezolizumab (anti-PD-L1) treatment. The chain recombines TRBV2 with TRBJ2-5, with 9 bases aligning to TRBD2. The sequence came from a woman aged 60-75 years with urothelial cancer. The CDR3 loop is CASLRGGETQYF. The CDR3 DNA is TGTGCCAGCCTGCGGGGGGGAGAGACCCAGTACTTC.